Following are 14 T cell receptor beta chains from one sample sequenced in a study of lymphopenia after photon versus proton radiotherapy. TCRdb's copy holds only in-frame clones and misses some; the assay was immunoSEQ multiplex PCR. The sample consists of tens of thousands of clones, about 83% of them appearing once. The sequencing here drew on peripheral blood, taken from a patient treated with photon-based radiotherapy. All receptors come from a man aged 50 or older with gastric cancer.

The chain is built from TRBV11-2 and TRBJ2-1, with a weak D call TRBD1 (6 bases). From germline, CDR1 is SGHAT and CDR2 FQNNGV. The length of the CDR3 is 18 residues. Trimming removed 1 base at V and 0 bases at J, with 16 bases between. CDR3 in amino acids: CASSLVKGEYYSYNEQFF. As DNA, the CDR3 is TGTGCCAGCAGCTTAGTAAAGGGGGAGTACTACTCCTACAATGAGCAGTTCTTC.

CDR3 bases: TGTGCCAGCAGCCAATGGGGACAGGGCCCCTACAATGAGCAGTTCTTC. It yields the protein CASSQWGQGPYNEQFF. J is TRBJ2-1 and V is TRBV9; 9 nucleotides match TRBD1. The CDR3 runs 16 residues. The germline V gene has CDR1 SGDLS and CDR2 YYNGEE. The V gene end was trimmed by 4 bases and the J gene end by 2 bases; junction bases not matched to a gene: 7.

The chain's CDR3 is CASSATSAAYEQYF. DNA for the CDR3: TGTGCCAGCAGCGCGACTAGCGCCGCCTACGAGCAGTACTTC. This chain uses TRBV7-9 with TRBJ2-7; 8 bases are a match to TRBD2. The CDR3 loop spans 14 amino acids. The germline gives CDR1 SEHNR, CDR2 FQNEAQ (reference sequence). The V and J ends lost 5 bases and 2 bases, in that order; junction bases with no gene match: 5.

The chain links TRBV28 to TRBJ1-1, with TRBD1 matching 8 bases. Germline V gives CDR1 MDHEN, CDR2 SYDVKM. The CDR3 loop spans 12 amino acids. Trimming took 3 bases from V and 10 from J; bases not matched to a gene: 4. DNA for the CDR3: TGTGCCAGCAGTTTGACAGGGGTCGTAGCTTTCTTT. It encodes CASSLTGVVAFF.

This chain joins TRBV19 and TRBJ2-1; 9 nucleotides align to TRBD2. Germline loops: CDR1 LNHDA, CDR2 SQIVND (reference sequence). Trimming removed 2 bases from V and 7 bases from J; junction bases left unmatched: 9. The CDR3 extends over 16 amino acids. The CDR3 coding sequence is TGTGCCAGTAGTATAAACAGCGGGAGGACCGGAAATGAGCAGTTCTTC. The encoded protein is CASSINSGRTGNEQFF.

This chain connects TRBV11-3 to TRBJ2-2; D is possibly TRBD1 (5 bases). This CDR3 contains 15 residues. V shed 0 bases and J shed 3 bases, with 8 bases lying between them. Germline values: CDR1 SGHNT, CDR2 YENEEA. CDR3 sequence: CASSLEAGYTGELFF. The DNA for the CDR3 is TGTGCCAGCAGCTTAGAGGCAGGGTACACCGGGGAGCTGTTTTTT.

The J gene is TRBJ2-1, the V gene TRBV10-2, with 9 bases identical to TRBD2. Per the germline V gene, CDR1 is WSHSY and CDR2 is SAAADI. Trimming at V came to 5 bases and at J to 9 bases, leaving 29 bases not matched to a gene. This CDR3 is 21 amino acids long. The CDR3 nucleotides read TGCGCCAGCAGTATTCCACCGGGGCTAGCGGGGAGGAGGAGCTCAGCAATTGAGCAGTTCTTC. This encodes CASSIPPGLAGRRSSAIEQFF.

The V and J genes are TRBV18 and TRBJ1-1, with D tentatively TRBD1 (5 bases). This CDR3 has 13 residues. V gave up 4 bases and J gave up 5 bases, with 11 bases separating them. CDR1 and CDR2 from the germline V gene are KGHSH and LQKENI. The chain's CDR3 is CASSRSQGTEAFF. The CDR3 region has the DNA TGTGCCAGCTCACGTTCCCAGGGTACTGAAGCTTTCTTT.

V gene TRBV15 combines with J gene TRBJ2-5, with 8 bases fitting TRBD2. The CDR3 is 13 residues long. J lost 5 bases, V lost 1 base, and 0 bases had no gene match. Germline V gene data show CDR1 as LNHNV and CDR2 as YYDKDF (reference sequence). The DNA for the CDR3 is TGTGCCACCAGCAGAGGCGGGAGGGAGACCCAGTACTTC. Protein product: CATSRGGRETQYF. The complete variable domain, with remaining parts taken from reference TRBV15 and TRBJ2-5, reads DAMVIQNPRYQVTQFGKPVTLSCSQTLNHNVMYWYQQKSSQAPKLLFHYYDKDFNNEADTPDNFQSRRPNTSFCFLDIRSPGLGDTAMYLCATSRGGRETQYFGPGTRLLVL.

This chain joins TRBV18 and TRBJ1-3, with D hard to call. Trimming cost V 2 bases and J 0 bases, with 20 bases left between them. Looked up from germline, CDR1 is KGHSH and CDR2 is LQKENI. This CDR3 has 19 amino acids. The CDR3 bases are TGTGCCAGCTCACCATTGAGGGCAGAGCGCCAGAGCTCTGGAAACACCATATATTTT. It is translated as CASSPLRAERQSSGNTIYF.

This clone was picked up a small number of times. The rearrangement uses TRBV18 and TRBJ1-2; TRBD1 agrees at 8 bases. The CDR3 spans 13 residues. Germline CDR1 reads KGHSH; CDR2 reads LQKENI. Germline trimming cut 4 bases from V and 4 bases from J; bases unmatched to any gene: 2. The CDR3 nucleotides are TGTGCCAGCTCACAGGGACAGGTCTATGGCTACACCTTC. The encoded protein is CASSQGQVYGYTF.

This rearrangement joins TRBV5-8 to TRBJ2-4, with 7 nucleotides matching TRBD1. The V segment lost 3 bases and the J segment 7 bases; nucleotides outside the gene matches: 4. The germline CDR1 and CDR2 sequences are SGHTS and YDEGEE. The CDR3 is made up of 13 amino acids. The CDR3 DNA is TGTGCCAGCAGCTCCGACAGGGCGAACATTCAGTACTTC. This gives the protein CASSSDRANIQYF.

This chain links TRBV18 with TRBJ2-1; 9 bases agree with TRBD1. The CDR3 contains 16 residues. With V trimmed by 3 bases and J by 1 base, 4 bases remained unmatched. Germline CDR1 KGHSH, CDR2 LQKENI. CDR3 sequence reads: CASSPNGQGSYNEQFF. The CDR3 DNA reads TGTGCCAGCTCACCGAATGGACAGGGGTCCTACAATGAGCAGTTCTTC.

The rearrangement uses TRBV7-9 and TRBJ2-3; D not certain. V dropped 2 bases and J dropped 11 bases, with 14 bases sitting between them. The CDR3 loop spans 13 amino acids. Germline V CDR1 and CDR2: SEHNR, FQNEAQ (reference sequence). This chain's CDR3 is CASSLTGRPRQYF. The CDR3 nucleotides are TGTGCCAGCAGCTTAACTGGACGCCCTAGGCAGTATTTT.